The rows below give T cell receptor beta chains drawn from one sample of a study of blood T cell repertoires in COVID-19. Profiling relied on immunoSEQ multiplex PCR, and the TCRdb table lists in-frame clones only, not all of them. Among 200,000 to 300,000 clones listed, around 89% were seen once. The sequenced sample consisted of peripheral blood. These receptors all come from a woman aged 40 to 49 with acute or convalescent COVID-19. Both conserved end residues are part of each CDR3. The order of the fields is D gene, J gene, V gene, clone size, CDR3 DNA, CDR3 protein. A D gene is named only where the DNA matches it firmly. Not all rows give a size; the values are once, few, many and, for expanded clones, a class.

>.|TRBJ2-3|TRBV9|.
TGTGCCAGCAGCGTGGGGGGGCTTAGCACAGATACGCAGTATTTT
CASSVGGLSTDTQYF
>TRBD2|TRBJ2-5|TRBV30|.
TGTGCCTCCGGGAGGGAGCGGAGACAAGAGACCCAGTACTTC
CASGRERRQETQYF
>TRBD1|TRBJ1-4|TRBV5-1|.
TGCGCCAGCAGCTCGGGACAGAGGGAAAAACTGTTTTTT
CASSSGQREKLFF
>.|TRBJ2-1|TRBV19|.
TGTGCCAGTAGCCTCTCGGACAACAATGAGCAGTTCTTC
CASSLSDNNEQFF
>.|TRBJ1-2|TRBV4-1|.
TGCGCCAGCAGCCAAGTCCGGGGGGGAGGCTATGGCTACACCTTC
CASSQVRGGGYGYTF
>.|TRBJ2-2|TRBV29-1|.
TGCAGCGTTGAGGGTTGGGGGCTTCGAACCGGGGAGCTGTTTTTT
CSVEGWGLRTGELFF
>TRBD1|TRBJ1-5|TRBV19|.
TGTGCCAGTAACGACAGGGGAAGGAATCAGCCCCAGCATTTT
CASNDRGRNQPQHF
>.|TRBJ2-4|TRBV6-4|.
TGTGCCAGCAGTGAATTCCTTCGGGCCAAAAACATTCAGTACTTC
CASSEFLRAKNIQYF
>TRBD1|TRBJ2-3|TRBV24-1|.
TGTGCCACCAGTGATGCGGGACAGGGGGTCACAGATACGCAGTATTTT
CATSDAGQGVTDTQYF
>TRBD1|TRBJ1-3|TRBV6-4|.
TGTGCCAGCAGCGGACAGGCCTCTGGAAACACCATATATTTT
CASSGQASGNTIYF
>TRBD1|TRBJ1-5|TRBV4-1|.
TGCGCCAGCAGCCAGGCCGGGACAGGGGGCAATCAGCCCCAGCATTTT
CASSQAGTGGNQPQHF
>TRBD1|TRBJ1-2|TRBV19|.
TGTGCCAGTTACACCCGGACAGGGAGTATCGATGGCTACACCTTC
CASYTRTGSIDGYTF
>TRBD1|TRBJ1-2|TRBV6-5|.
TGTGCCAGCAGTTACGGGGGACAGGGGCATGGCTACACCTTC
CASSYGGQGHGYTF
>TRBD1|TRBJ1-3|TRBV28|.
TGTGCCAGCAGTGCCGCGACAGGGCAAGGAAACACCATATATTTT
CASSAATGQGNTIYF
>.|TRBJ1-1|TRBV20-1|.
TGCAGTGTCAGAAGGAACACTGAAGCTTTCTTT
CSVRRNTEAFF
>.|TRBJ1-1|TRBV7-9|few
TGTGCCAGCAGCTACTTCCCGGGAGCTGAAGCTTTCTTT
CASSYFPGAEAFF
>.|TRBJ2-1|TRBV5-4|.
TGTGCCAGCACAGCGCCGCATATGTACAATGAGCAGTTCTTC
CASTAPHMYNEQFF
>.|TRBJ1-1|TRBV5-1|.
TGCGCCAGCAGCTTAGAGGGACAGAACACTGAAGCTTTCTTT
CASSLEGQNTEAFF
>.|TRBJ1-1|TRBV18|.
TGTGCCAGCTCTATCGGACAGAACACTGAAGCTTTCTTT
CASSIGQNTEAFF
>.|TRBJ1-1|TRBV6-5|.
TGTGCCACCCTGATGGCAGTCACTGAAGCTTTCTTT
CATLMAVTEAFF
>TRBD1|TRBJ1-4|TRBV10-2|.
TGCGCCAGCAGTCAGATGACAGGGAGGCGGCGAAAACTGTTTTTT
CASSQMTGRRRKLFF
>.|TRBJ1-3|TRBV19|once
TGTGCCAGTAGTATGGCAGTTGGAAACACCATATATTTT
CASSMAVGNTIYF
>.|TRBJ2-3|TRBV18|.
TGTGCCAGCTCACGGCCTAGATCTAGCACAGATACGCAGTATTTT
CASSRPRSSTDTQYF
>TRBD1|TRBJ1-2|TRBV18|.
TGTGCCAGCTCGCCGGGACAGGGGTTTCGGTATGGCTACACCTTC
CASSPGQGFRYGYTF
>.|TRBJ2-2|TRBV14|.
TGTGCCAGCAGCCAAGTCGGAGGGGTCCTCAACACCGGGGAGCTGTTTTTT
CASSQVGGVLNTGELFF
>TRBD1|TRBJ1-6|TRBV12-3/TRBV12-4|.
TGTGCCAGCAGGGGACAGACTTCACCCCTCCACTTT
CASRGQTSPLHF
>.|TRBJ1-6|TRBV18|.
TGTGCCAGCTCTTACGGGGGAATGAGTTCACCCCTCCACTTT
CASSYGGMSSPLHF
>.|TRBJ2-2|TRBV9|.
TGTGCCAGCAGCGTAGAGGGGGACCCAAACACCGGGGAGCTGTTTTTT
CASSVEGDPNTGELFF